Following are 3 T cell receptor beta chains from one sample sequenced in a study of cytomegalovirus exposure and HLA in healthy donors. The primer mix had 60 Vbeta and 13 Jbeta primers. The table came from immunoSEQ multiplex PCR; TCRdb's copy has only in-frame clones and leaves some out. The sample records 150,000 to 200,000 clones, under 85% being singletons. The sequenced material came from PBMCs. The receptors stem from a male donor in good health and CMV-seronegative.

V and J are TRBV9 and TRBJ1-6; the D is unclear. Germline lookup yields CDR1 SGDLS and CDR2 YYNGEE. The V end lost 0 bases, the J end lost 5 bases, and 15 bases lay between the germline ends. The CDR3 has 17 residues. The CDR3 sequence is CASSVGGISSNNSPLHF. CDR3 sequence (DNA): TGTGCCAGCAGCGTAGGAGGGATCTCATCTAATAATTCACCCCTCCACTTT.

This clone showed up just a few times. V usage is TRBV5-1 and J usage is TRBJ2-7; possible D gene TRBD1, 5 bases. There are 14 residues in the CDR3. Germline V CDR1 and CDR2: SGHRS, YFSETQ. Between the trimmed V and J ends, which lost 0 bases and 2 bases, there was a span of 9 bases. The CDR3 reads CASSLGDRTYEQYF. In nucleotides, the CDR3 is TGCGCCAGCAGCTTGGGTGACAGAACCTACGAGCAGTACTTC.

CDR3 amino acids: CASSQDPGGFTDTQYF. The CDR3 DNA follows: TGCGCCAGCAGCCAAGATCCCGGCGGGTTCACAGATACGCAGTATTTT. The chain has TRBV4-3 and TRBJ2-3, with TRBD2 as a possible D gene (5 bases). Trimming shortened V by 0 bases and J by 2 bases, and 12 bases separated the two germline ends. CDR3 length equals 16 residues. Looked up from germline, CDR1 is LGHNA and CDR2 is YSLEER.